The 3 T cell receptor beta chains below all came from one sample that was sequenced in a study of metastatic and nonmetastatic thyroid tumors. Every patient underwent thyroid surgery untreated. TCRdb reprocessed the PCR reads using MiXCR. The table lists 35,000 to 50,000 clones, roughly 13% of them singletons. Sequenced: blood. These receptors were obtained from a female donor with papillary thyroid cancer or a benign thyroid nodule (not recorded which). Some clones in this sample may be carry-over from other donors' samples.

This clone is classed as medium-sized. This chain connects TRBV5-1 to TRBJ2-1; no clear D gene. CDR3 length: 13 residues. Germline V gene lookup returns CDR1 SGHRS and CDR2 YFSETQ. V lost 0 bases, J lost 8 bases, and 9 bases lay in between. In DNA form, the CDR3 reads TGCGCCAGCAGCTTGGGACGAGGCGATGAGCAGTTCTTC. Protein sequence: CASSLGRGDEQFF.

In its sample, this clone was seen many times. This chain links TRBV5-6 with TRBJ1-2; D remains unclear. V was cut by 0 bases and J by 7 bases, with 13 bases left in between. The CDR3 extends over 14 amino acids. Germline values: CDR1 SGHDT, CDR2 YYEEEE. CDR3 coding DNA: TGTGCCAGCAGCTTGGTACGGGAATTGGGTGGCTACACCTTC. It codes for CASSLVRELGGYTF. The whole variable domain, remainder taken from reference TRBV5-6 and TRBJ1-2, is DAGVTQSPTHLIKTRGQQVTLRCSPKSGHDTVSWYQQALGQGPQFIFQYYEEEERQRGNFPDRFSGHQFPNYSSELNVNALLLGDSALYLCASSLVRELGGYTFGSGTRLTVV.

This clone was picked up many times. This sequence joins TRBV5-1 and TRBJ2-2, with 10 nucleotides matching TRBD1. CDR3 length: 16 residues. With 4 bases clipped from V and 4 bases from J, the junction kept 7 bases outside the gene matches. Germline lookup yields CDR1 SGHRS and CDR2 YFSETQ. The CDR3 DNA reads TGCGCCAGCAGCCCAGGGACAGGGGTATTCACCGGGGAGCTGTTTTTT. Protein product: CASSPGTGVFTGELFF. The complete variable domain, with remaining parts taken from reference TRBV5-1 and TRBJ2-2, reads KAGVTQTPRYLIKTRGQQVTLSCSPISGHRSVSWYQQTPGQGLQFLFEYFSETQRNKGNFPGRFSGRQFSNSRSEMNVSTLELGDSALYLCASSPGTGVFTGELFFGEGSRLTVL.